This T cell receptor beta chain is drawn from a study of neurological immune-mediated disorders. The sample holds many counts of this clonotype. Its target is unknown. It was from 2 million PBMCs stored at -80 C that the unsorted libraries were obtained. Study-wide points: Among 34 multiple sclerosis patients, phylogenetic grouping put the repertoires of 18 into a single related-CDR3 cluster, a possible signature. No CDR3 amino acid sequences were shared by expanded clones across subjects, suggesting private repertoires in all groups.

Synthesis of cDNA was accomplished via 5'RACE employing 10-nucleotide random UMIs. TCRdb called the 5' RACE reads again in MiXCR, with one record for every CDR3 protein. This table holds about 120,000 distinct CDR3 sequences, roughly 3.1% found once. Germline lookup yields CDR1 MDHEN and CDR2 SYDVKM. V lost 1 base and J lost 4, with 10 bases in between. The CDR3 is made up of 14 amino acids. This clonotype was obtained from a woman in her 30s with multiple sclerosis. This chain uses TRBV28 with TRBJ1-2; no clear D. Sequencing was carried out using PBMCs. The CDR3 loop reads CASSLSDIGYGYTF. The CDR3 nucleotides read TGTGCCAGCAGTTTATCCGACATTGGCTATGGCTACACCTTC.